This TCR beta chain appears in the sequencing data of a study of blood T cell repertoires in COVID-19. Study information: Specimens from acute and convalescent COVID-19 originated in the United States, Italy and Spain. The analysed material was cDNA or gDNA that came from T cells, B-cell-depleted T cells, or PBMCs.

The length of the CDR3 is 14 residues. Trimming took off 4 bases at V and 6 bases at J, with 16 bases between the two ends. CDR1 LGHDT and CDR2 YNNKEL come from the germline V gene (reference sequence). Original methodology: Estimated nucleated cell counts came from reference gene primer amplification. The protocol was immunoSEQ multiplex PCR, while the TCRdb copy is restricted to in-frame clones and leaves out a portion. For V, J and clone size, that table is used; D and trimming come from the DNA. The sample lists around 160,000 clones; roughly 86% were seen once. The origin of this receptor is a human donor with acute or convalescent COVID-19. The donor label of this sample is uncertain. The J gene is TRBJ2-7, the V gene TRBV3-1 (or the pseudogene TRBV3-2), with D uncertain. Sequences were obtained from peripheral blood. The CDR3 reads CASSPRWSLFEQYF. In DNA, the CDR3 is TGTGCCAGCAGCCCCCGGTGGAGCCTTTTCGAGCAGTACTTC.